The TCR beta chain under discussion was sequenced for a study of Tregs in tolerant kidney transplant recipients. As for the study in general: CD4+CD25+CD127- cells came from approximately three-day belatacept mixed lymphocyte reactions, some with roughly five-day graft donor restimulation. Recipient cells were told from donor cells by antibody staining.

The CDR3 runs 14 residues. V lost 6 bases, J lost 8 bases, and 20 bases lay in between. Germline V gene lookup returns CDR1 SGHRS and CDR2 YFSETQ. TCRdb's copy holds only in-frame clones and misses some; the assay was immunoSEQ multiplex PCR. The sample lists more than 30,000 clones; 82% were seen once. Notes on the study in general: The small number of patients limits these findings pending further validation. The most relevant donor-specific Treg TCRbeta repertoire apparently came from expansion with activated donor B cells.

In the case of this clone: The target antigen is unknown.

This sequence originates from a human donor in good health. Sequencing was performed on Tregs from blood cultured with allogeneic cells. The V call is TRBV5-1, the J call TRBJ1-2; D is unresolved. The CDR3 loop is CASKGDGMPGGYTF. CDR3 sequence (DNA): TGCGCCAGCAAAGGAGACGGGATGCCCGGGGGCTACACCTTC. Drawing the rest from reference TRBV5-1 and TRBJ1-2, the complete variable domain is KAGVTQTPRYLIKTRGQQVTLSCSPISGHRSVSWYQQTPGQGLQFLFEYFSETQRNKGNFPGRFSGRQFSNSRSEMNVSTLELGDSALYLCASKGDGMPGGYTFGSGTRLTVV.